This T cell receptor (beta chain) was documented in a study of blood T cell repertoires in COVID-19. For the study at large: Whether acute or convalescent, the COVID-19 samples came from the United States, Italy and Spain. T cells, B-cell-depleted T cells, or PBMCs supplied cDNA or gDNA.

Original processing notes: The authors estimated nucleated cell counts from reference gene primer amplification. Method: immunoSEQ multiplex PCR; TCRdb's copy keeps in-frame clones and lacks some. The D gene and trimming were derived from the DNA, and the V and J assignments and clone size from that table. The table has under 200,000 clones, about 80% seen once. The CDR3 consists of 14 residues. The trim removed 6 bases at V and 9 bases at J, leaving 9 bases unmatched. The V gene's germline CDR1 is MNHEY and CDR2 SVGAGI. Sequencing was performed on peripheral blood. V is TRBV6-5 and J is TRBJ2-1, with 9 bases matching TRBD2. The origin of this receptor is a man in his 60s with acute or convalescent COVID-19. CDR3 nucleotides: TGTGCCAGCAGCCCCGGCGGGGGGGCCGGTGAGCAGTTCTTC. Protein product: CASSPGGGAGEQFF.